This T cell receptor beta chain was identified during a study of early T cells in non-severe SARS-CoV-2 infection. Study context: Sequenced material consisted of bulk RNA (from unsorted whole blood), and chains were unpaired.

This CDR3 has 13 residues. V was pared by 7 bases and J by 4 bases, with 12 bases between. Germline V gives CDR1 MDHEN, CDR2 SYDVKM. TCRdb redid the calling of the 5' RACE reads with MiXCR, one entry per CDR3 protein. The sample lists over 55,000 distinct CDR3 sequences; roughly a tenth were seen once. The V call is TRBV28, the J call TRBJ2-3; the D gene is possibly TRBD1 (5 bases). Sequenced input: whole blood. This TCR came from an adult who was a healthcare worker with PCR-confirmed SARS-CoV-2 infection or an uninfected control (not recorded which). The CDR3 protein is CASNNQGADTQYF. The CDR3 DNA sequence: TGTGCCAGCAATAATCAGGGCGCAGATACGCAGTATTTT.